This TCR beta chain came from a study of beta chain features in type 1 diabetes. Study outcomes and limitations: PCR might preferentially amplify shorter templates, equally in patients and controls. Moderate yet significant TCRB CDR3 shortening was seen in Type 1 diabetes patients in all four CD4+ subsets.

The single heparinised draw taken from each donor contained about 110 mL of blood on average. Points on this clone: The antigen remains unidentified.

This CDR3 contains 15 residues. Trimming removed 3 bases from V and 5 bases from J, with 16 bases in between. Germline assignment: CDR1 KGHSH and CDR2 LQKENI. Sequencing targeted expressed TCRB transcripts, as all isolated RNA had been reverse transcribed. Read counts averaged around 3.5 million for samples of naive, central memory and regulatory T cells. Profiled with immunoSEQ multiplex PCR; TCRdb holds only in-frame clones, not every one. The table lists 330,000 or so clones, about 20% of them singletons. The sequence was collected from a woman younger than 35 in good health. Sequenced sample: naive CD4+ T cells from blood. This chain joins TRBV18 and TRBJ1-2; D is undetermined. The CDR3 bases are TGTGCCAGCTCACCGAGCTCGAGAGGGAGTTATGGCTACACCTTC. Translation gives CASSPSSRGSYGYTF. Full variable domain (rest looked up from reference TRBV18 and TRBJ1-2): NAGVMQNPRHLVRRRGQEARLRCSPMKGHSHVYWYRQLPEEGLKFMVYLQKENIIDESGMPKERFSAEFPKEGPSILRIQQVVRGDSAAYFCASSPSSRGSYGYTFGSGTRLTVV.